Presented here are 14 T cell receptor beta chains from one specimen sequenced in a study of blood T cell repertoires in COVID-19. The data were produced by immunoSEQ multiplex PCR, yet TCRdb's version contains in-frame clones alone and is incomplete. The sample has 180,000 or so clones, roughly 84% seen once; the top ten hold approximately 2.5%. The sample consisted of peripheral blood. Receptors originate from a human donor with acute or convalescent COVID-19. The donor label of this sample is uncertain.

V usage is TRBV9 and J usage is TRBJ2-7; D may be TRBD2 (6 bases). This CDR3 has 14 amino acids. Germline V gene data show CDR1 as SGDLS and CDR2 as YYNGEE. Trimming shortened V by 3 bases and J by 7 bases, and 17 bases separated the two germline ends. This chain's CDR3 is CASSAGQPRGEQYF. As DNA, the CDR3 is TGTGCCAGCAGCGCGGGCCAGCCCCGGGGGGAGCAGTACTTC.

The rearrangement joins TRBV6-1 to TRBJ1-5; no reliable D call. Trimming took off 2 bases at V and 6 bases at J, with 5 bases between the two ends. The CDR3 consists of 12 residues. Germline V gives CDR1 MNHNS, CDR2 SASEGT. The CDR3 loop reads CASSESVQPQHF. Here the CDR3 DNA reads TGTGCCAGCAGTGAATCGGTTCAGCCCCAGCATTTT.

The chain recombines TRBV6-5 with TRBJ2-7, with TRBD1 identical over 8 bases. Per the germline V gene, CDR1 is MNHEY and CDR2 is SVGAGI. CDR3 size: 15 residues. Trimming cost V 11 bases and J 3 bases; bases outside gene matches: 15. The CDR3 region is CAVAKRAGGSYEQYF. The CDR3 DNA sequence: TGTGCCGTTGCCAAGCGAGCAGGGGGCAGCTACGAGCAGTACTTC.

The chain recombines TRBV5-1 with TRBJ2-1; D is perhaps TRBD1 (5 bases). The germline V gene has CDR1 SGHRS and CDR2 YFSETQ. V was shortened by 5 bases and J by 9 bases, with 12 bases between the two germline ends. The CDR3 runs 12 residues. CDR3 DNA: TGCGCCAGCAGTTCCCAGGGTACTGAGCAGTTCTTC. Translation: CASSSQGTEQFF.

The CDR3 sequence: CASSSSGRILYNEQFF. The CDR3 nucleotides are TGTGCCAGCAGCTCTTCAGGCAGGATCTTGTACAATGAGCAGTTCTTC. This chain connects TRBV13 to TRBJ2-1; D is unresolved. This CDR3 comprises 16 residues. Trimming removed 4 bases at V and 4 bases at J, with 17 bases between. The germline V gene encodes CDR1 PRHDT and CDR2 FYEKMQ (reference sequence).

This chain's CDR3 is CASSVVAQLTEAFF. For the CDR3, the DNA is TGTGCCAGCAGCGTAGTAGCGCAGCTGACTGAAGCTTTCTTT. The V call is TRBV9, the J call TRBJ1-1; no clear D. This CDR3 is 14 amino acids long. V gave up 0 bases and J gave up 5 bases, with 11 bases separating them. The germline V gene encodes CDR1 SGDLS and CDR2 YYNGEE.

This clone appeared a single time. The chain employs TRBV18 and TRBJ2-1, with 10 bases that match TRBD1. The CDR3 sequence is 21 residues long. Germline lookup yields CDR1 KGHSH and CDR2 LQKENI. V lost 4 bases to trimming and J lost 0 bases; unmatched junction nucleotides: 18. The CDR3 DNA is TGTGCCAGCTCACGCGCGACCGGGACAGGGGTCTCGCCGAGCTCCTACAATGAGCAGTTCTTC. The encoded protein is CASSRATGTGVSPSSYNEQFF.

V is TRBV11-1 and J is TRBJ2-5, with 8 bases matching TRBD2. Germline V lookup: CDR1 SGHAT, CDR2 FQDESV (reference sequence). With V trimmed by 2 bases and J by 5 bases, 4 bases remained unmatched. The CDR3 has 14 amino acids. CDR3 in amino acids: CASSLLPGGETQYF. DNA for the CDR3: TGTGCCAGCAGCTTACTACCGGGAGGGGAGACCCAGTACTTC.

The chain carries TRBV5-1 and TRBJ2-3, with unresolved D. Germline V gives CDR1 SGHRS, CDR2 YFSETQ. V lost 2 bases, J lost 4 bases, and 8 bases lay in between. The CDR3 extends over 13 amino acids. The CDR3 DNA reads as TGCGCCAGCAGCTTAGAGGCGCCAGATACGCAGTATTTT. Translated, it gives CASSLEAPDTQYF.

The chain employs TRBV5-1 and TRBJ2-1; 9 bases agree with TRBD2. Germline trimming cut 5 bases from V and 13 bases from J; bases unmatched to any gene: 10. CDR1 and CDR2 (germline): SGHRS, YFSETQ. The CDR3 sequence is 13 residues long. The CDR3 DNA sequence: TGCGCCAGCAGACGAGGCGGGAGGGCTATTCAGTTCTTC. Protein product: CASRRGGRAIQFF.

This clone was seen only once. This chain joins TRBV3-1 (or the pseudogene TRBV3-2) and TRBJ1-2; 10 nucleotides match TRBD1. Germline V gives CDR1 LGHDT, CDR2 YNNKEL (reference sequence). Trimming took 1 base from V and 3 from J; bases not matched to a gene: 5. CDR3 length: 16 residues. The CDR3 loop is CASSQGQGARYYGYTF. The DNA of the CDR3 is TGTGCCAGCAGCCAAGGACAGGGGGCCAGATACTATGGCTACACCTTC.

The count of this clone is one. The chain carries TRBV10-1 and TRBJ2-5, with D perhaps matching TRBD1 (5 bases). V was clipped by 0 bases and J by 5 bases, with 16 bases between them. The CDR3 totals 16 residues. Germline V gene lookup returns CDR1 WNHNN and CDR2 SYGVQD (reference sequence). In DNA, the CDR3 is TGCGCCAGCAGTGAGTCGACGGCAGGGCTGGGCGAGACCCAGTACTTC. This codes for CASSESTAGLGETQYF.

The chain has TRBV3-1 (or the pseudogene TRBV3-2) and TRBJ2-1, with TRBD2 identical over 7 bases. This CDR3 spans 13 amino acids. J gave up 9 bases and V 2 bases, and 4 bases lay outside the gene matches. The germline V gene encodes CDR1 LGHDT and CDR2 YNNKEL (reference sequence). CDR3 protein: CASSQISGVEQFF. The DNA for the CDR3 is TGTGCCAGCAGCCAAATAAGCGGGGTTGAGCAGTTCTTC.

J is TRBJ2-2 and V is TRBV6-5, with D possibly being TRBD1 (5 bases). CDR1 and CDR2 (germline): MNHEY, SVGAGI. Trimming stripped 6 bases from V and 7 bases from J, with 18 bases between. The CDR3 has 15 amino acids. The DNA of the CDR3 is TGTGCCAGCAGATCAGGGCGTATTCAAGTCGGGGAGCTGTTTTTT. Its translation is CASRSGRIQVGELFF.